The clone carrying this T cell receptor beta chain has just a few counts. Its cognate antigen is unknown. The data stem from a study of T-cell memory formation after mild COVID-19. The study's findings and limits: Some SARS-CoV-2-responding clones were already detected in memory before infection.

The germline gives CDR1 SGHTA, CDR2 FQGNSA. This CDR3 region has 13 residues. V lost 5 bases to trimming and J lost 4 bases, with 10 bases between them. TCRdb fed the 5' RACE reads into MiXCR, producing one record per CDR3 protein. Here the sample spans some 340,000 distinct CDR3 sequences, 10% to 15% being singletons. The chain couples TRBV7-2 to TRBJ2-3, with D possibly TRBD2 on 6 matching bases. The sequencing input was PBMCs or a T cell subset sorted from them (not recorded which). This receptor was taken from a man younger than 35 who had mild COVID-19 (a few samples of this study predate the infection). Cell type and time point are not known. CDR3 sequence: CASSVLASDTQYF. The DNA of the CDR3 is TGTGCCAGCAGCGTACTAGCTTCAGATACGCAGTATTTT.